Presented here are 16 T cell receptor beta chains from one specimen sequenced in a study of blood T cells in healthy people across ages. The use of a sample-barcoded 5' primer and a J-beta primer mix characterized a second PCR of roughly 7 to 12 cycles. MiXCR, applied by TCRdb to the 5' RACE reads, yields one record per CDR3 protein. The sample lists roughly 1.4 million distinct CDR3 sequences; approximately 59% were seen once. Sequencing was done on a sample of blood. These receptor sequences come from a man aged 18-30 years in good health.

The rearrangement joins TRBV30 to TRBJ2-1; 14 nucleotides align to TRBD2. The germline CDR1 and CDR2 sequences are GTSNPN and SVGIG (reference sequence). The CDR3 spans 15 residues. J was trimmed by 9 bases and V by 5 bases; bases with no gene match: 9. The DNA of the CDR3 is TGTGCCTGGGGCTTGGGACTAGCGGGAGTTGTTGAGCAGTTCTTC. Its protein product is CAWGLGLAGVVEQFF.

The CDR3 coding sequence is TGTGCCAGCAGCCTTTGGAATGAAGCTTTCTTT. This gives the protein CASSLWNEAFF. V usage is TRBV11-2 and J usage is TRBJ1-1; D remains unclear. Trimming removed 5 bases at V and 7 bases at J, with 8 bases between. Germline CDR1 reads SGHAT; CDR2 reads FQNNGV. The CDR3 runs 11 residues. Full variable domain (remainder filled in from reference TRBV11-2 and TRBJ1-1): EAGVAQSPRYKIIEKRQSVAFWCNPISGHATLYWYQQILGQGPKLLIQFQNNGVVDDSQLPKDRFSAERLKGVDSTLKIQPAKLEDSAVYLCASSLWNEAFFGQGTRLTVV.

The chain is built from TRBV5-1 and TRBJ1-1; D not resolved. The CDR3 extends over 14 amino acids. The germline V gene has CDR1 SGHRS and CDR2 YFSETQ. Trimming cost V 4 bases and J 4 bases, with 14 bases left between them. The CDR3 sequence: CASSARTASTEAFF. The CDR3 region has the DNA TGCGCCAGCAGCGCACGGACGGCCTCCACTGAAGCTTTCTTT.

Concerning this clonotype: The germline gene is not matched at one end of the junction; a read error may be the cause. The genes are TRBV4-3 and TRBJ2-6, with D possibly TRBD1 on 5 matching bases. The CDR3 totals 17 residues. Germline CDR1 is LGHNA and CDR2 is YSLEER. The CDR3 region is CASSKDPGSIGANVLTF. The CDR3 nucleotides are TGCGCCAGCAGCAAAGACCCAGGGTCGATTGGGGCCAACGTCCTGACTTTC.

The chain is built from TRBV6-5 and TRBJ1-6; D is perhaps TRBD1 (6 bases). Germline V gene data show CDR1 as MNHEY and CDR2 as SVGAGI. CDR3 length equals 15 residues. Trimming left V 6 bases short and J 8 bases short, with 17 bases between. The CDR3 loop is CASRGWTVLDSPLHF. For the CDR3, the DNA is TGTGCCAGCAGGGGCTGGACAGTACTCGATTCACCCCTCCACTTT.

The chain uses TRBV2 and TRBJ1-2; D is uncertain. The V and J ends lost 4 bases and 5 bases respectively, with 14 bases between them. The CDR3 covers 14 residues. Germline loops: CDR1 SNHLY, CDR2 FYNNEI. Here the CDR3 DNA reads TGTGCCAGCAGTGCAGCTCATCGTGGATATGGCTACACCTTC. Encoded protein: CASSAAHRGYGYTF.

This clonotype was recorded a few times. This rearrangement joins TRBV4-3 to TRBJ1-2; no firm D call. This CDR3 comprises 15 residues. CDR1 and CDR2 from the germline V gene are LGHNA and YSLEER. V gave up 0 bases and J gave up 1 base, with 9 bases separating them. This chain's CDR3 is CASSQERRVNYGYTF. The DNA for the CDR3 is TGCGCCAGCAGCCAAGAACGGCGAGTTAACTATGGCTACACCTTC.

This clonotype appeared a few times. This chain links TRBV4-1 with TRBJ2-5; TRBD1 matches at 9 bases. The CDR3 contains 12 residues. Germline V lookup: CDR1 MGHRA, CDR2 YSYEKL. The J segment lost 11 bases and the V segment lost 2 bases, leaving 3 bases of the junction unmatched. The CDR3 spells CASSQQGTGQYF. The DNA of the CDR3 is TGCGCCAGCAGCCAACAGGGGACAGGGCAGTACTTC.

In DNA form, the CDR3 reads TGCAGTGCTAGACGGTGGGGAGGGGATGGAAATCAGCCCCAGCATTTT. As protein: CSARRWGGDGNQPQHF. This sequence joins TRBV20-1 and TRBJ1-5; tentatively, D is TRBD1 (5 bases). CDR3 length: 16 residues. Germline V gene data show CDR1 as DFQATT and CDR2 as SNEGSKA (reference sequence). Trimming removed 2 bases at V and 4 bases at J, with 18 bases between.

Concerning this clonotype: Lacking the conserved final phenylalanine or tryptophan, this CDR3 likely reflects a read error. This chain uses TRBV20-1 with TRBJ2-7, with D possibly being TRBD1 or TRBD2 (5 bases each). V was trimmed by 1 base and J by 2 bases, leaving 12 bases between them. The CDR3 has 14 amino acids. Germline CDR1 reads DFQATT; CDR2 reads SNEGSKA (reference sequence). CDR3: CSARGLRGAYEQYL. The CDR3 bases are TGCAGTGCTAGAGGTCTAAGGGGAGCCTACGAGCAGTACTTA.

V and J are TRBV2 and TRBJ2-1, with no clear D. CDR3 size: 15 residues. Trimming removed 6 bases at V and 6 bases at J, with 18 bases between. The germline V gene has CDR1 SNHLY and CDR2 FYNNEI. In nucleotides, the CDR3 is TGTGCCAGCAGGCCCAGACCCCTAACCCTCAATGAGCAGTTCTTC. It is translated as CASRPRPLTLNEQFF.

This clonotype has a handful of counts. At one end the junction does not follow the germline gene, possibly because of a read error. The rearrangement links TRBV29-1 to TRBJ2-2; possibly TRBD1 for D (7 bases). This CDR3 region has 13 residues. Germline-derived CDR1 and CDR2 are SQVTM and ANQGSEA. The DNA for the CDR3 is TGCAGCGTCACGGGACAGCTTACCGGGGGGCTGTTTTTT. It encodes CSVTGQLTGGLFF.

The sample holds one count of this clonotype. CDR3 amino acids: CASRRGGGGGYTF. The CDR3 DNA is TGTGCCAGCAGACGGGGCGGAGGGGGCGGCTACACCTTC. The V and J genes are TRBV6-5 and TRBJ1-2, with 7 bases aligning to TRBD1. The V and J ends lost 6 bases and 8 bases, in that order; junction bases with no gene match: 9. The V gene's germline CDR1 is MNHEY and CDR2 SVGAGI. This CDR3 is 13 amino acids long.

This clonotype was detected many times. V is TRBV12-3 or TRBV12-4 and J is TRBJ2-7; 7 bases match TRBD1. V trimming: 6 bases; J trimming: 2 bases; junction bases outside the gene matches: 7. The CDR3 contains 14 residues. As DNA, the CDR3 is TGTGCCAGCAGGCAATCCGGGACAGCCTACGAGCAGTACTTC. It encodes CASRQSGTAYEQYF.

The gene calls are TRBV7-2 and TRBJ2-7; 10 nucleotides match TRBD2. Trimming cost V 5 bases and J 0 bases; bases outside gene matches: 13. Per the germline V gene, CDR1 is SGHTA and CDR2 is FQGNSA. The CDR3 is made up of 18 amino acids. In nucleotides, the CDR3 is TGTGCCAGCAGCCAATACAACCTAGCGGGAGAAACCTCCTACGAGCAGTACTTC. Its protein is CASSQYNLAGETSYEQYF.

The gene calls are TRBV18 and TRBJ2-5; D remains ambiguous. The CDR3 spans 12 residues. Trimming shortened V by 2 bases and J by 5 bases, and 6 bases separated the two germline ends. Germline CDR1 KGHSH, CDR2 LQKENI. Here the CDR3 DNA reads TGTGCCAGCTCACCATCCGAGGAGACCCAGTACTTC. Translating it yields CASSPSEETQYF.